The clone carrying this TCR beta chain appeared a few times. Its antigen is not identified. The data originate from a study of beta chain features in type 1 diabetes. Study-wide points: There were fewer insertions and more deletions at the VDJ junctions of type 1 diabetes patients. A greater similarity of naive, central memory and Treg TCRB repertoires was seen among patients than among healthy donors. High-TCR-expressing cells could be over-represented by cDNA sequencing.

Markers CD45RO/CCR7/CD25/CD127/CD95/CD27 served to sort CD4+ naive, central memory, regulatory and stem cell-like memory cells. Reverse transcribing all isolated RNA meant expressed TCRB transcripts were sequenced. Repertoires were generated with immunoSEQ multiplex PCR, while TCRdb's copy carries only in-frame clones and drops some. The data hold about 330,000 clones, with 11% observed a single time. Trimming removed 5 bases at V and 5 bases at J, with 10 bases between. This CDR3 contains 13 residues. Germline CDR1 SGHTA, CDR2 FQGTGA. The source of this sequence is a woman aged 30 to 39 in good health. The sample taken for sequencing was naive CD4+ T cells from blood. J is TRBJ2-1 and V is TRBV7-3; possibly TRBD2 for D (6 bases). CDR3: CASSRTIDNEQFF. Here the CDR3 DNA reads TGTGCCAGCAGCCGGACTATCGACAATGAGCAGTTCTTC.